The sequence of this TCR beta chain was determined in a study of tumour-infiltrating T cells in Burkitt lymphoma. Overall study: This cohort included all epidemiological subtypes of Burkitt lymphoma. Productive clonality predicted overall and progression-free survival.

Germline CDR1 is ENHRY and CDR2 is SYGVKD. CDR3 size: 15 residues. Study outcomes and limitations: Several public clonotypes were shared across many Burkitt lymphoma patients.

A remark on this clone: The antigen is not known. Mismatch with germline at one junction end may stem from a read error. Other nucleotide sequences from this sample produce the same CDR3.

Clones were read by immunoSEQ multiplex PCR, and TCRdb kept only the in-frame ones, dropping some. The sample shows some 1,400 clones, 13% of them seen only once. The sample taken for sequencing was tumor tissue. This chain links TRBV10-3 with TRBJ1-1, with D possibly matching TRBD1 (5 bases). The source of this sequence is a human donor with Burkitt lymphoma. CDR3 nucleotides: TGTGCCATCAGTGAGTCAGACAGCCCGAACACTGAAGCGTTCTTT. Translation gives CAISESDSPNTEAFF.